The 30 T cell receptor beta chains listed next were all sequenced from one sample in a study of blood T cell repertoires in COVID-19. Assay used: immunoSEQ multiplex PCR; TCRdb lists only in-frame clones, some missing. The data contain about 220,000 clones, 75% to 85% of them singletons. The sequencing sample was made of peripheral blood. All receptors come from a human donor in a cohort sampled during active COVID-19.

The chain recombines TRBV19 with TRBJ2-1, with D possibly being TRBD2 (5 bases). Germline assignment: CDR1 LNHDA and CDR2 SQIVND (reference sequence). The CDR3 totals 14 residues. Deletions cut 3 bases from V and 9 bases from J, with 15 bases between. The CDR3 nucleotides are TGTGCCAGTAGTATTTCCGCTTTGAGCGGTGAGCAGTTCTTC. It encodes CASSISALSGEQFF.

This clone was picked up a small number of times. The gene calls are TRBV19 and TRBJ2-7, with D possibly being TRBD1 (7 bases). V was clipped by 3 bases and J by 7 bases, with 10 bases between them. The CDR3 has 12 residues. Germline values: CDR1 LNHDA, CDR2 SQIVND (reference sequence). The CDR3 DNA follows: TGTGCCAGTAGTATCCAGGGGGGAGAGCAGTACTTC. It encodes CASSIQGGEQYF. The full variable domain, completed using reference TRBV19 and TRBJ2-7, is DGGITQSPKYLFRKEGQNVTLSCEQNLNHDAMYWYRQDPGQGLRLIYYSQIVNDFQKGDIAEGYSVSREKKESFPLTVTSAQKNPTAFYLCASSIQGGEQYFGPGTRLTVT.

The chain uses TRBV7-8 and TRBJ2-3; 8 nucleotides line up with TRBD2. This CDR3 spans 16 amino acids. Germline V CDR1 and CDR2: SGHVS, FQNEAQ. With V trimmed by 2 bases and J by 2 bases, 6 bases remained unmatched. CDR3 in amino acids: CASSLTQREYTDTQYF. The CDR3 DNA is TGTGCCAGCAGCTTAACCCAGCGGGAGTACACAGATACGCAGTATTTT. Based on the CDR3 plus reference TRBV7-8 and TRBJ2-3, the full variable domain is GAGVSQSPRYKVAKRGQDVALRCDPISGHVSLFWYQQALGQGPEFLTYFQNEAQLDKSGLPSDRFFAERPEGSVSTLKIQRTQQEDSAVYLCASSLTQREYTDTQYFGPGTRLTVL.

The CDR3 region has the DNA TGTGCCAGTAGTAGGGGACATTTCGACGAGCAGTACTTC. Residues: CASSRGHFDEQYF. V and J are TRBV19 and TRBJ2-7, with a weak D call TRBD1 (6 bases). V shed 4 bases and J shed 5 bases, with 12 bases lying between them. The germline CDR1 and CDR2 sequences are LNHDA and SQIVND (reference sequence). The CDR3 length is 13 residues.

The table lists this clone with a few counts. This rearrangement joins TRBV12-3 or TRBV12-4 to TRBJ1-5; maybe TRBD1 (5 bases). Trimming removed 2 bases at V and 7 bases at J, with 9 bases between. The CDR3 extends over 13 amino acids. CDR3 amino acids: CASSLWGEQPQHF. The CDR3 bases are TGTGCCAGCAGTTTATGGGGGGAACAGCCCCAGCATTTT.

The count of this clone is one. The genes are TRBV10-3 and TRBJ2-3; a possible D gene is TRBD1 (7 bases). Germline assignment: CDR1 ENHRY and CDR2 SYGVKD. With 4 bases removed from V and 4 bases from J, the gap between germline ends came to 21 bases. The CDR3 spans 17 residues. Here the CDR3 reads CAISGRVRRGTADTQYF. As DNA, the CDR3 is TGTGCCATCAGTGGAAGAGTGCGGAGGGGGACAGCAGATACGCAGTATTTT.

This sequence joins TRBV4-3 and TRBJ1-4; D is possibly TRBD1 (5 bases). This CDR3 is 14 amino acids long. Trimming pared 3 bases from V and 6 bases from J, leaving 11 bases between. Germline values: CDR1 LGHNA, CDR2 YSLEER. CDR3 in DNA: TGCGCCAGCAGCCAGGGTGGGGGGGATGAAAAACTGTTTTTT. Protein: CASSQGGGDEKLFF.

This clone was found a few times. The rearrangement links TRBV27 to TRBJ1-5, with D hard to call. Per the germline V gene, CDR1 is MNHEY and CDR2 is SMNVEV (reference sequence). The V gene lost 4 bases and the J gene lost 6 bases, with 13 bases spanning the gap. There are 14 residues in the CDR3. The CDR3 loop is CASSWQAEAQPQHF. The CDR3 bases are TGTGCCAGCAGTTGGCAGGCGGAGGCTCAGCCCCAGCATTTT.

This clone was detected many times. Here the CDR3 reads CASSLAGEQFF. In DNA form, the CDR3 reads TGTGCCAGCAGCTTAGCGGGTGAGCAGTTCTTC. The chain has TRBV11-3 and TRBJ2-1, with D uncertain. The CDR3 runs 11 residues. The germline V gene encodes CDR1 SGHNT and CDR2 YENEEA. The V end lost 1 base, the J end lost 9 bases, and 4 bases lay between the germline ends.

The chain is built from TRBV5-5 and TRBJ1-1; unclear D gene. The germline CDR1 and CDR2 sequences are SGHKS and YYEKEE (reference sequence). The CDR3 has 13 residues. V was shortened by 2 bases and J by 5 bases, with 10 bases between the two germline ends. CDR3 sequence (DNA): TGTGCCAGCAGCTTAACGACTAGGACTGAAGCTTTCTTT. Protein: CASSLTTRTEAFF.

This sequence joins TRBV6-1 and TRBJ2-3, with 12 bases identical to TRBD2. Germline CDR1 is MNHNS and CDR2 is SASEGT. The CDR3 sequence is 15 residues long. V lost 3 bases and J lost 5; bases outside the gene matches: 3. As DNA, the CDR3 is TGTGCCAGCAGTGACAGGACTAGCGGGGTAGATACGCAGTATTTT. Translation gives CASSDRTSGVDTQYF.

This clone was seen a few times. The genes are TRBV28 and TRBJ1-2, with 7 bases fitting TRBD1. In germline, CDR1 is MDHEN, CDR2 SYDVKM. The CDR3 spans 14 residues. J was trimmed by 0 bases and V by 3 bases; bases with no gene match: 1. Written as DNA, the CDR3 is TGTGCCAGCAGTTTTCAGGGGGCTAACTATGGCTACACCTTC. This sequence encodes CASSFQGANYGYTF.

J is TRBJ2-7 and V is TRBV28; TRBD1 matches at 9 bases. Germline V gene sequence: CDR1 MDHEN, CDR2 SYDVKM. This CDR3 comprises 15 residues. After removal of 7 bases from V and 2 bases from J, the junction contained 9 bases not matched to a gene. CDR3 protein: CASKTPGQGTYEQYF. The DNA for the CDR3 is TGTGCCAGCAAGACGCCGGGACAGGGAACCTACGAGCAGTACTTC.

This rearrangement joins TRBV24-1 to TRBJ1-5; 9 nucleotides match TRBD1. Trimming at V came to 4 bases and at J to 5 bases, leaving 5 bases not matched to a gene. This CDR3 is 15 amino acids long. Germline V gene sequence: CDR1 KGHDR, CDR2 SFDVKD. The CDR3, as DNA: TGTGCCACCAGTGAAACAGGGGGCGGAGATCAGCCCCAGCATTTT. This sequence encodes CATSETGGGDQPQHF.

The chain is built from TRBV28 and TRBJ1-1; D gene uncertain. The CDR3 loop spans 12 amino acids. Trimming stripped 6 bases from V and 1 base from J, with 6 bases between. Looked up from germline, CDR1 is MDHEN and CDR2 is SYDVKM. The CDR3 reads CASRKQNTEAFF. The CDR3 DNA sequence: TGTGCCAGCAGGAAACAGAACACTGAAGCTTTCTTT.

This rearrangement joins TRBV2 to TRBJ2-1, with 11 bases identical to TRBD1. Trimming took 6 bases from V and 4 from J; bases not matched to a gene: 2. Germline-derived CDR1 and CDR2 are SNHLY and FYNNEI. The CDR3 spans 14 residues. This CDR3 reads CASRGTGGYNEQFF. CDR3 coding DNA: TGTGCCAGCAGAGGGACAGGGGGATACAATGAGCAGTTCTTC.

The chain recombines TRBV7-9 with TRBJ1-2; 8 bases map to TRBD1. CDR3 size: 15 residues. Per the germline V gene, CDR1 is SEHNR and CDR2 is FQNEAQ (reference sequence). V shed 0 bases and J 4 bases; nucleotides not matched to a gene: 4. CDR3 region: CASSLADRASYGYTF. In DNA, the CDR3 is TGTGCCAGCAGCTTAGCGGACAGGGCGAGCTATGGCTACACCTTC.

The chain couples TRBV19 to TRBJ1-4; 9 bases map to TRBD1. This CDR3 region has 14 residues. Per germline, CDR1 LNHDA and CDR2 SQIVND (reference sequence). V lost 6 bases to trimming and J lost 7 bases; unmatched junction nucleotides: 6. CDR3 sequence reads: CASRGTGQGEKLFF. The CDR3 coding sequence is TGTGCCAGTAGGGGGACAGGGCAAGGTGAAAAACTGTTTTTT. Based on the CDR3 plus reference TRBV19 and TRBJ1-4, the full variable domain is DGGITQSPKYLFRKEGQNVTLSCEQNLNHDAMYWYRQDPGQGLRLIYYSQIVNDFQKGDIAEGYSVSREKKESFPLTVTSAQKNPTAFYLCASRGTGQGEKLFFGSGTQLSVL.

The V and J genes are TRBV10-3 and TRBJ1-4, with TRBD1 identical over 8 bases. Germline CDR1 is ENHRY and CDR2 is SYGVKD. Trimming at V came to 4 bases and at J to 3 bases, leaving 4 bases not matched to a gene. The CDR3 runs 15 residues. DNA of the CDR3: TGTGCCATCAGTGGAGACAGGGGATCTAATGAAAAACTGTTTTTT. Its translation: CAISGDRGSNEKLFF.

This clone came up a few times. CDR3 nucleotides: TGTGCCAGCAGCTTAATTAAGAGGCCCCAATCTTTCTCCTACGAGCAGTACTTC. Translated: CASSLIKRPQSFSYEQYF. The chain links TRBV7-9 to TRBJ2-7; D uncertain. Germline lookup yields CDR1 SEHNR and CDR2 FQNEAQ (reference sequence). CDR3 length equals 18 residues. V was pared by 2 bases and J by 0 bases, with 20 bases between.

Only a few counts were recorded for this clone. The V and J genes are TRBV4-2 and TRBJ2-7; a possible D gene is TRBD2 (6 bases). There are 15 residues in the CDR3. V was trimmed by 4 bases and J by 4 bases, leaving 17 bases between them. Germline lookup yields CDR1 LGHNA and CDR2 YNFKEQ. The CDR3 sequence: CASSPDGTLIYEQYF. The CDR3, as DNA: TGTGCCAGCAGCCCCGATGGGACTTTAATTTACGAGCAGTACTTC.

V is TRBV20-1 and J is TRBJ1-2, with no clear D. CDR1 and CDR2 (germline): DFQATT, SNEGSKA (reference sequence). The CDR3 loop spans 11 amino acids. V lost 2 bases and J lost 4, with 5 bases in between. The CDR3 nucleotides are TGCAGTGCTAGACCCTCCTATGGCTACACCTTC. Translation gives CSARPSYGYTF.

The chain employs TRBV28 and TRBJ2-5; 7 bases line up with TRBD2. Germline assignment: CDR1 MDHEN and CDR2 SYDVKM. V lost 3 bases, J lost 5 bases, and 12 bases stayed unmatched. The CDR3 totals 16 residues. For the CDR3, the DNA is TGTGCCAGCAGTTTTCTAATTGGGGGAGGGCGGGAGACCCAGTACTTC. As protein: CASSFLIGGGRETQYF.

The J gene is TRBJ2-7, the V gene TRBV6-2 or TRBV6-3, with 8 bases identical to TRBD1. The germline CDR1 and CDR2 sequences are MNHEY and SVGEGT. The CDR3 is 18 amino acids. J lost 7 bases, V lost 2 bases, and 19 bases had no gene match. CDR3 in DNA: TGTGCCAGCAGTTACCGGGGCGAGTTAGACAGGGGATTACAAGAGCAGTACTTC. This codes for CASSYRGELDRGLQEQYF.

The chain carries TRBV19 and TRBJ1-2; D possibly corresponds to TRBD1 (6 bases). This CDR3 spans 15 amino acids. Per the germline V gene, CDR1 is LNHDA and CDR2 is SQIVND (reference sequence). The V end was cut by 7 bases, the J end by 6 bases, with 21 bases between. The CDR3: CASTKGQGNSNGYTF. The CDR3 DNA sequence: TGTGCCAGTACCAAGGGCCAGGGGAATTCTAATGGCTACACCTTC.

The chain is built from TRBV6-6 and TRBJ2-5, with D tentatively TRBD2 (6 bases). Deletions cut 0 bases from V and 5 bases from J, with 10 bases between. The germline V gene has CDR1 MNHNY and CDR2 SVGAGI (reference sequence). The CDR3 sequence is 14 residues long. Written as DNA, the CDR3 is TGTGCCAGCAGTTACTCAGGAGGGGAGGAGACCCAGTACTTC. Encoded protein: CASSYSGGEETQYF.

The gene calls are TRBV9 and TRBJ2-1; 9 nucleotides align to TRBD2. The V and J ends lost 5 bases and 8 bases, in that order; junction bases with no gene match: 11. CDR1 SGDLS and CDR2 YYNGEE come from the germline V gene. The length of the CDR3 is 15 residues. DNA of the CDR3: TGTGCCAGCAGATGGAGGGCGGGAGGGCCTGATGAGCAGTTCTTC. Encoded protein: CASRWRAGGPDEQFF.

This clone was seen a handful of times. The rearrangement joins TRBV6-5 to TRBJ1-3; 8 bases align to TRBD1. J was trimmed by 4 bases and V by 5 bases; bases with no gene match: 4. This CDR3 is 14 amino acids long. The germline gives CDR1 MNHEY, CDR2 SVGAGI. Here the CDR3 DNA reads TGTGCCAGCAGTCGGACAGGGATCGGAAACACCATATATTTT. Its translation is CASSRTGIGNTIYF.

This clone occurred once. The rearrangement uses TRBV30 and TRBJ1-5; 9 positions match TRBD1. V lost 4 bases and J lost 2; bases outside the gene matches: 3. The CDR3 is 14 residues long. Per the germline V gene, CDR1 is GTSNPN and CDR2 is SVGIG (reference sequence). CDR3: CAWTRQGGNQPQHF. CDR3 in DNA: TGTGCCTGGACTCGACAGGGGGGCAATCAGCCCCAGCATTTT.

The V gene is TRBV9, the J gene TRBJ1-5; D is uncertain. Per the germline V gene, CDR1 is SGDLS and CDR2 is YYNGEE. V lost 0 bases, J lost 5 bases, and 9 bases lay in between. CDR3 length: 14 residues. The CDR3: CASSVDGRYQPQHF. CDR3 sequence (DNA): TGTGCCAGCAGCGTAGATGGCAGGTATCAGCCCCAGCATTTT.